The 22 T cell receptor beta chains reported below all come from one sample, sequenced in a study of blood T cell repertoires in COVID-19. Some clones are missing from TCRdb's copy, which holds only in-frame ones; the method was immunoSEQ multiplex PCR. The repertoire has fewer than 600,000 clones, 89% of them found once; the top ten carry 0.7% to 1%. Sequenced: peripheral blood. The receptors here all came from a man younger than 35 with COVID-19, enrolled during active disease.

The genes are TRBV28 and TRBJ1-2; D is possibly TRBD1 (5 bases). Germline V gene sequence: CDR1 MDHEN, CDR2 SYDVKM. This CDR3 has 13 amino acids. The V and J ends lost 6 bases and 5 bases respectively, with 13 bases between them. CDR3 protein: CASRPTARYGYTF. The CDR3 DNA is TGTGCCAGCAGACCGACAGCTCGTTATGGCTACACCTTC.

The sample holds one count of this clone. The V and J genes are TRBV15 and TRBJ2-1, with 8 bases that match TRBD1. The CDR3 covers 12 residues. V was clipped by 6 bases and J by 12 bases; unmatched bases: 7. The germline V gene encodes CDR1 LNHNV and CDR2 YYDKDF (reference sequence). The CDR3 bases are TGTGCCACCAGTGGACAGGGATTGGGGCAGTTCTTC. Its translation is CATSGQGLGQFF.

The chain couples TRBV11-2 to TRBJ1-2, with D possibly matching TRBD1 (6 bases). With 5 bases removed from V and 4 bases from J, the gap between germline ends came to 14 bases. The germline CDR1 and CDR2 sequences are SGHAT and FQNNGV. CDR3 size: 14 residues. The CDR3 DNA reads TGTGCCAGCAGCCCCTACAGGGACATCTATGGCTACACCTTC. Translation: CASSPYRDIYGYTF. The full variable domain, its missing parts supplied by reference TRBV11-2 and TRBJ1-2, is EAGVAQSPRYKIIEKRQSVAFWCNPISGHATLYWYQQILGQGPKLLIQFQNNGVVDDSQLPKDRFSAERLKGVDSTLKIQPAKLEDSAVYLCASSPYRDIYGYTFGSGTRLTVV.

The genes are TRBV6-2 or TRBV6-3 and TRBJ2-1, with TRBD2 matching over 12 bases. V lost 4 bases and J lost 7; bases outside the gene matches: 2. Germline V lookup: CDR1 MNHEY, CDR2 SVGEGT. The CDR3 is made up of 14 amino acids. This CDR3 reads CASSSSGGENEQFF. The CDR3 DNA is TGTGCCAGCAGTTCTAGCGGGGGGGAGAATGAGCAGTTCTTC.

The CDR3 reads CASKDKSYSNQPQHF. As DNA, the CDR3 is TGTGCCAGCAAAGACAAATCCTATAGCAATCAGCCCCAGCATTTT. This chain links TRBV27 with TRBJ1-5; D gene ambiguous. CDR3 length equals 15 residues. V lost 7 bases to trimming and J lost 0 bases, with 13 bases between them. CDR1 MNHEY and CDR2 SMNVEV come from the germline V gene (reference sequence).

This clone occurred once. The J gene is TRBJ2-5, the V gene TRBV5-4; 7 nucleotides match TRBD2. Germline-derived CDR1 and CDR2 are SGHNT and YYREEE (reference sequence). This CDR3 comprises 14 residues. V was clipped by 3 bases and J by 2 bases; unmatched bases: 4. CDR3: CASSSLAAQETQYF. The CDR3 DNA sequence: TGTGCCAGCAGCTCTCTAGCGGCGCAAGAGACCCAGTACTTC.

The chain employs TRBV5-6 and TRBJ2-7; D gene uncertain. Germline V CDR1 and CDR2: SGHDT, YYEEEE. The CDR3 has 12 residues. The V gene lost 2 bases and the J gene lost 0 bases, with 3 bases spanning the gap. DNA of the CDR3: TGTGCCAGCAGCTTCAGCTCCTACGAGCAGTACTTC. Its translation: CASSFSSYEQYF. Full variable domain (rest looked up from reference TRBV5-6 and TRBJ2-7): DAGVTQSPTHLIKTRGQQVTLRCSPKSGHDTVSWYQQALGQGPQFIFQYYEEEERQRGNFPDRFSGHQFPNYSSELNVNALLLGDSALYLCASSFSSYEQYFGPGTRLTVT.

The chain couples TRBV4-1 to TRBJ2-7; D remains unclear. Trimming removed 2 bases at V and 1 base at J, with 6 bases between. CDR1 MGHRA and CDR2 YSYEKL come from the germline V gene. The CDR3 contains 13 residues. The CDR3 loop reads CASSQFQSYEQYF. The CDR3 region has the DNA TGCGCCAGCAGCCAATTCCAGTCCTACGAGCAGTACTTC.

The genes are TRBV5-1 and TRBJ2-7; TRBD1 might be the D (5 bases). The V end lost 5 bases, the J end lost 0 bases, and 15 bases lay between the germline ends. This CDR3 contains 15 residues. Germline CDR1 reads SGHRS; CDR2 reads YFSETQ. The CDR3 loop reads CASSRLQGSSYEQYF. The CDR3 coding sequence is TGCGCCAGCAGTCGTTTGCAGGGAAGCTCCTACGAGCAGTACTTC.

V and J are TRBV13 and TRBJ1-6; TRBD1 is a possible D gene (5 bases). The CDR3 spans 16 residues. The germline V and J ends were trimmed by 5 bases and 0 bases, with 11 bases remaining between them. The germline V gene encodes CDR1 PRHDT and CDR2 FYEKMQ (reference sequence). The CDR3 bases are TGTGCCAGCAGCCCCCAGGGTGACTCCTATAATTCACCCCTCCACTTT. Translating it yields CASSPQGDSYNSPLHF.

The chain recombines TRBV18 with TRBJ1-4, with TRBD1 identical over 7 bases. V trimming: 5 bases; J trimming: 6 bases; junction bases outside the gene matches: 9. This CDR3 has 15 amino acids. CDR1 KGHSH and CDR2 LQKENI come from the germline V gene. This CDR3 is CASSANRGLDEKLFF. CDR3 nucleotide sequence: TGTGCCAGCTCAGCGAACAGGGGACTGGATGAAAAACTGTTTTTT.

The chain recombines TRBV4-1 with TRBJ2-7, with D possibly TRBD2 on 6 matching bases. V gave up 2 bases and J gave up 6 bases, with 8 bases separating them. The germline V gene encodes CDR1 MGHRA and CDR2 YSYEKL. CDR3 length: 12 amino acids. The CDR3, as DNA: TGCGCCAGCAGCCAAATGGAGGGCGAGCAGTACTTC. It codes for CASSQMEGEQYF.

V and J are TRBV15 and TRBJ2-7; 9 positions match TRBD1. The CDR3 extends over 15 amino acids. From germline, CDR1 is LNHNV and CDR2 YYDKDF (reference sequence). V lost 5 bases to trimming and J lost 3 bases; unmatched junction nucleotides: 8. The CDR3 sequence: CATSATGTGIYEQYF. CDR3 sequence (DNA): TGTGCCACCAGCGCCACCGGGACAGGGATCTACGAGCAGTACTTC.

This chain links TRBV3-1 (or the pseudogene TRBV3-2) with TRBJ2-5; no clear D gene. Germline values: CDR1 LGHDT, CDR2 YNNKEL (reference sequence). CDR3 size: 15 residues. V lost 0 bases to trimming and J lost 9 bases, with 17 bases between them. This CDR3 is CASSQDARPGMAQYF. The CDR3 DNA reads TGTGCCAGCAGCCAAGACGCTAGGCCGGGTATGGCCCAGTACTTC.

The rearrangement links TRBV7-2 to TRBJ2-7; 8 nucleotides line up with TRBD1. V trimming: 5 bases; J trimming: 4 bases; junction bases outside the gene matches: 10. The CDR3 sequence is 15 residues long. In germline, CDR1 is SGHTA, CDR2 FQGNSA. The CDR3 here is CASSPPGTGVYEQYF. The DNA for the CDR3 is TGTGCCAGCAGCCCGCCTGGGACAGGTGTGTACGAGCAGTACTTC.

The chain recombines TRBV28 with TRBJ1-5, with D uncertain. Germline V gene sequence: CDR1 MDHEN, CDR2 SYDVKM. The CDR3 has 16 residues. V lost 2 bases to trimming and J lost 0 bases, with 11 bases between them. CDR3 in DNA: TGTGCCAGCAGTTTACAGGAAAGCTATAGCAATCAGCCCCAGCATTTT. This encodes CASSLQESYSNQPQHF.

The CDR3: CASSYQGSHEQFF. In DNA, the CDR3 is TGTGCCAGCAGTTACCAGGGTTCCCATGAGCAGTTCTTC. The rearrangement uses TRBV6-2 or TRBV6-3 and TRBJ2-1; a possible D gene is TRBD1 (5 bases). CDR3 size: 13 residues. Germline CDR1 is MNHEY and CDR2 is SVGEGT. V lost 2 bases and J 8 bases, leaving 10 bases between the germline ends.

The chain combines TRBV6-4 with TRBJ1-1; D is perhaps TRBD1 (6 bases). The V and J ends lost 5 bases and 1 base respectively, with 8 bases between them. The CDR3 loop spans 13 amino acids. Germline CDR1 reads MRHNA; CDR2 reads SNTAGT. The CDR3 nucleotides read TGTGCCAGCAGTCGGACAGCGAACACTGAAGCTTTCTTT. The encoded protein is CASSRTANTEAFF.

The CDR3 is CASSVGSSPRTGELFF. For the CDR3, the DNA is TGTGCCAGCAGCGTAGGGTCTAGCCCTCGAACCGGGGAGCTGTTTTTT. The V and J genes are TRBV9 and TRBJ2-2; tentatively, D is TRBD2 (5 bases). This CDR3 region has 16 residues. The germline V gene encodes CDR1 SGDLS and CDR2 YYNGEE. V lost 0 bases, J lost 5 bases, and 14 bases lay in between.

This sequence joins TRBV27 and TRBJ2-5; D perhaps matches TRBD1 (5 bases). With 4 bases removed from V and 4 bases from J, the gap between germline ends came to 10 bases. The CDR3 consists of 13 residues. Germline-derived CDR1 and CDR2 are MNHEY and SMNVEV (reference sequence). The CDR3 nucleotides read TGTGCCAGCAGTTGGCAGGGTGGAGAGACCCAGTACTTC. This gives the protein CASSWQGGETQYF.

The CDR3 nucleotides read TGCGCCAGCAGACGCGGGCCCGTATCTCCCTACGAGCAGTACTTC. Protein sequence: CASRRGPVSPYEQYF. The genes are TRBV10-2 and TRBJ2-7; the D gene is possibly TRBD2 (5 bases). Trimming pared 6 bases from V and 2 bases from J, leaving 17 bases between. The CDR3 covers 15 residues. Germline CDR1 reads WSHSY; CDR2 reads SAAADI.

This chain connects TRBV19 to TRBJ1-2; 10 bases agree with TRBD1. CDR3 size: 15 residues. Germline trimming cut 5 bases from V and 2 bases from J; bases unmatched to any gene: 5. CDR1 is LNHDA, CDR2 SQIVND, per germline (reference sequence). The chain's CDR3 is CASSDRGLINYGYTF. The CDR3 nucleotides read TGTGCCAGTAGTGACAGGGGGCTTATCAACTATGGCTACACCTTC.